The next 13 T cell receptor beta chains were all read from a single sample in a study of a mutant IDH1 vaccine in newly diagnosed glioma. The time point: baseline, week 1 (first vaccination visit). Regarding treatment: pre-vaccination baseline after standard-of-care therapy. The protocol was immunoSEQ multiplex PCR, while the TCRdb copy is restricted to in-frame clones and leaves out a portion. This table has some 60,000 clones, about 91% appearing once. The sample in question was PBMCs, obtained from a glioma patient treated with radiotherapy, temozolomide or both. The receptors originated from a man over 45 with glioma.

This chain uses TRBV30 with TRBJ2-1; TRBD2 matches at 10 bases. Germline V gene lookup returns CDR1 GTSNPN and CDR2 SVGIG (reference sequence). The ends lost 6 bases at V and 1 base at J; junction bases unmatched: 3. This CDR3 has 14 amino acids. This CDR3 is CACPLAGSYNEQFF. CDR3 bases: TGTGCCTGCCCACTAGCGGGATCCTACAATGAGCAGTTCTTC.

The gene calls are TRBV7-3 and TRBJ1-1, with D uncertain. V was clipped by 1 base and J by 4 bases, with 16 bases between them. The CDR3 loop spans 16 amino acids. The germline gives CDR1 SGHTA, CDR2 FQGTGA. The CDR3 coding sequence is TGTGCCAGCAGCTTAATTAGCTCTGCCAAACCCACTGAAGCTTTCTTT. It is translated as CASSLISSAKPTEAFF.

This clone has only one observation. CDR3 residues: CSVPHRNRGENTEAFF. For the CDR3, the DNA is TGCAGCGTCCCCCACAGAAACAGGGGAGAGAACACTGAAGCTTTCTTT. The chain couples TRBV29-1 to TRBJ1-1; the match to TRBD1 covers 7 bases. The ends lost 6 bases at V and 1 base at J; junction bases unmatched: 14. The CDR3 is 16 amino acids. Germline values: CDR1 SQVTM, CDR2 ANQGSEA.

The CDR3 sequence is CASSPGSGGEAFF. The CDR3 DNA reads TGTGCCAGCTCACCCGGGAGCGGGGGGGAAGCTTTCTTT. The chain joins TRBV18 to TRBJ1-1; D may be TRBD1 (5 bases). Trimming took off 3 bases at V and 8 bases at J, with 13 bases between the two ends. CDR3 size: 13 residues. Germline-derived CDR1 and CDR2 are KGHSH and LQKENI.

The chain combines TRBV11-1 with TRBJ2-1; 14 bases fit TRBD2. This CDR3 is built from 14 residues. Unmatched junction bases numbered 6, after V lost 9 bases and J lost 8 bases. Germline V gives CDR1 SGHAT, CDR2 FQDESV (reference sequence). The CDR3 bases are TGTGCCAGTGGACTAGCGGGAGGTGGGGATGAGCAGTTCTTC. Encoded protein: CASGLAGGGDEQFF.

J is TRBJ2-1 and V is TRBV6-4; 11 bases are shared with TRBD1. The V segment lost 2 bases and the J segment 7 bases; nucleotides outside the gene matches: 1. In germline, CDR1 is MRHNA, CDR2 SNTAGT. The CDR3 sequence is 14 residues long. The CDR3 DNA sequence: TGTGCCAGCAGTGACGGGACAGGGGGTAATGAGCAGTTCTTC. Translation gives CASSDGTGGNEQFF.

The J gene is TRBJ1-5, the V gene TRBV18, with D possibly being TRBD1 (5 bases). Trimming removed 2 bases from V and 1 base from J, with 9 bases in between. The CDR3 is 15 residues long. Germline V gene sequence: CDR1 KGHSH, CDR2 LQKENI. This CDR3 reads CASSPSGGSNQPQHF. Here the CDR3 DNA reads TGTGCCAGCTCACCATCCGGGGGGAGCAATCAGCCCCAGCATTTT.

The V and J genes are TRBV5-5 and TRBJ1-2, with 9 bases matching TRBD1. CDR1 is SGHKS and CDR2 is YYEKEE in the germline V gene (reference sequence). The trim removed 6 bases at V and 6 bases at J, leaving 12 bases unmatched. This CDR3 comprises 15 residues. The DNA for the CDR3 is TGTGCCAGCACTATGACAGGGGGAAGAAAGAATGGCTACACCTTC. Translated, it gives CASTMTGGRKNGYTF.

DNA for the CDR3: TGTGCCAGCATAACAGGGACTGGAAACACCATATATTTT. It translates to CASITGTGNTIYF. The rearrangement uses TRBV28 and TRBJ1-3; TRBD1 is a possible D gene (6 bases). V gave up 7 bases and J gave up 2 bases, with 9 bases separating them. The CDR3 covers 13 residues. Germline V gene sequence: CDR1 MDHEN, CDR2 SYDVKM.

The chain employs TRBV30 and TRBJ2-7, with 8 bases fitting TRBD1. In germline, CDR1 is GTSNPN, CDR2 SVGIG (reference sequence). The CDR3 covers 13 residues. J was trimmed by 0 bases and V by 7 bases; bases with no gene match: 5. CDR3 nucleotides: TGTGCCTCCAACAGGGGGAGCTCCTACGAGCAGTACTTC. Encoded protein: CASNRGSSYEQYF.

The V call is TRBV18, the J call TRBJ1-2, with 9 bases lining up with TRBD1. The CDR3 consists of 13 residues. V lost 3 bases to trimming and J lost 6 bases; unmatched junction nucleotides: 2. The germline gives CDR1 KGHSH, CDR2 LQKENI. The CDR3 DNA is TGTGCCAGCTCACCGGGACAGGGTAATGGCTACACCTTC. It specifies CASSPGQGNGYTF. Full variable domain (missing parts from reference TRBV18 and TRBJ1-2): NAGVMQNPRHLVRRRGQEARLRCSPMKGHSHVYWYRQLPEEGLKFMVYLQKENIIDESGMPKERFSAEFPKEGPSILRIQQVVRGDSAAYFCASSPGQGNGYTFGSGTRLTVV.

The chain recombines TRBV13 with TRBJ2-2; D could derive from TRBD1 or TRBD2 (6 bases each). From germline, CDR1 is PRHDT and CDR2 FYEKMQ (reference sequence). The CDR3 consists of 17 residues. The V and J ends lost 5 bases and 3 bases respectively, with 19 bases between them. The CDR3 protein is CASSPERRGGYTGELFF. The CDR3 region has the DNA TGTGCCAGCAGCCCAGAGCGTAGAGGGGGGTACACCGGGGAGCTGTTTTTT.

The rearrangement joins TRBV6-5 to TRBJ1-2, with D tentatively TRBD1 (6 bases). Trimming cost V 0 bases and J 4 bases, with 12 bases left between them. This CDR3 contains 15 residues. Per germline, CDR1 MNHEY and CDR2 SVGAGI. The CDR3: CASSYSSWDIYGYTF. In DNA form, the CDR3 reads TGTGCCAGCAGTTACTCATCTTGGGACATCTATGGCTACACCTTC.